The 29 T cell receptor beta chains listed next were all sequenced from one sample in a study of Tregs in tolerant kidney transplant recipients. TCRdb's copy holds only in-frame clones and misses some; the assay was immunoSEQ multiplex PCR. This table holds approximately 260,000 clones, 84% found once. Source material: CD4+ T cells from blood. Receptors originate from a human donor in good health.

The gene calls are TRBV11-2 and TRBJ2-5; 7 bases line up with TRBD2. Germline V gene lookup returns CDR1 SGHAT and CDR2 FQNNGV. V shed 5 bases and J 3 bases; nucleotides not matched to a gene: 15. The CDR3 consists of 17 residues. DNA for the CDR3: TGTGCCAGCAGCCCCCTAAGGTTGCGGGAGTACAAAGAGACCCAGTACTTC. It specifies CASSPLRLREYKETQYF.

V is TRBV6-5 and J is TRBJ1-3; D is uncertain. V was shortened by 2 bases and J by 0 bases, with 5 bases between the two germline ends. The CDR3 has 14 amino acids. Germline-derived CDR1 and CDR2 are MNHEY and SVGAGI. The chain's CDR3 is CASSYADSGNTIYF. The CDR3 DNA reads as TGTGCCAGCAGTTACGCTGACTCTGGAAACACCATATATTTT.

CDR3 loop: CASSFGAEGETQYF. In nucleotides, the CDR3 is TGCGCCAGCAGCTTCGGAGCGGAGGGGGAGACCCAGTACTTC. The V and J genes are TRBV5-1 and TRBJ2-5; D possibly corresponds to TRBD2 (6 bases). The V gene's germline CDR1 is SGHRS and CDR2 YFSETQ. There are 14 residues in the CDR3. Trimming cost V 2 bases and J 5 bases, with 13 bases left between them.

This chain links TRBV5-1 with TRBJ2-7; D uncertain. Per the germline V gene, CDR1 is SGHRS and CDR2 is YFSETQ. The CDR3 length is 13 residues. V dropped 0 bases and J dropped 1 base, with 5 bases sitting between them. The CDR3 coding sequence is TGCGCCAGCAGCTTGGAGGTGTCCTACGAGCAGTACTTC. It encodes CASSLEVSYEQYF. The full variable domain, in which reference TRBV5-1 and TRBJ2-7 provide the parts outside the CDR3, is KAGVTQTPRYLIKTRGQQVTLSCSPISGHRSVSWYQQTPGQGLQFLFEYFSETQRNKGNFPGRFSGRQFSNSRSEMNVSTLELGDSALYLCASSLEVSYEQYFGPGTRLTVT.

The rearrangement joins TRBV5-4 to TRBJ2-7; 9 bases agree with TRBD2. Germline lookup yields CDR1 SGHNT and CDR2 YYREEE (reference sequence). This CDR3 has 16 residues. J gave up 4 bases and V 3 bases, and 11 bases lay outside the gene matches. The DNA of the CDR3 is TGTGCCAGCAGCTCGGGTGCGGGAGGGGCGCCGTACGAGCAGTACTTC. This sequence encodes CASSSGAGGAPYEQYF.

The rearrangement uses TRBV4-1 and TRBJ2-5, with TRBD1 as a possible D gene (6 bases). This CDR3 region has 16 residues. Trimming took 1 base from V and 1 from J, leaving 13 bases between them. The germline CDR1 and CDR2 sequences are MGHRA and YSYEKL. The CDR3 loop reads CASSQAPGTPQETQYF. As DNA, the CDR3 is TGCGCCAGCAGCCAAGCGCCAGGGACACCCCAAGAGACCCAGTACTTC.

The chain joins TRBV5-5 to TRBJ1-3; the D gene is possibly TRBD1 (5 bases). This CDR3 contains 16 residues. CDR1 is SGHKS, CDR2 YYEKEE, per germline (reference sequence). Trimming left V 6 bases short and J 7 bases short, with 23 bases between. The CDR3 loop is CASNYGGGTGPNTIYF. DNA of the CDR3: TGTGCCAGCAATTATGGTGGCGGAACGGGGCCGAACACCATATATTTT.

The rearrangement uses TRBV2 and TRBJ2-1; D possibly uses TRBD1 or TRBD2 (5 bases each). The length of the CDR3 is 16 residues. Germline V gene lookup returns CDR1 SNHLY and CDR2 FYNNEI. The V end lost 3 bases, the J end lost 4 bases, and 16 bases lay between the germline ends. The CDR3 here is CASSDVGERLYNEQFF. In DNA form, the CDR3 reads TGTGCCAGCAGTGATGTGGGGGAACGTTTATACAATGAGCAGTTCTTC.

The CDR3 protein is CSVLGDRVTSGANVLTF. DNA for the CDR3: TGCAGCGTTTTAGGGGACAGGGTTACCTCTGGGGCCAACGTCCTGACTTTC. V is TRBV29-1 and J is TRBJ2-6; TRBD1 agrees at 9 bases. Germline CDR1 and CDR2: SQVTM and ANQGSEA. J was trimmed by 0 bases and V by 5 bases; bases with no gene match: 8. This CDR3 has 17 residues.

This chain links TRBV5-1 with TRBJ2-3, with TRBD2 matching 7 bases. Germline assignment: CDR1 SGHRS and CDR2 YFSETQ. This CDR3 comprises 14 residues. V gave up 3 bases and J gave up 1 base; unmatched junction bases: 2. CDR3 nucleotide sequence: TGCGCCAGCAGCTGGGCGGGGGGCACAGATACGCAGTATTTT. It codes for CASSWAGGTDTQYF.

The rearrangement links TRBV5-6 to TRBJ2-7, with D perhaps assigned TRBD1 or TRBD2 (5 bases each). Trimming left V 4 bases short and J 6 bases short, with 20 bases between. The CDR3 is 15 residues long. Germline V gene data show CDR1 as SGHDT and CDR2 as YYEEEE. The CDR3 DNA reads TGTGCCAGCAGCCCACTAGACCCTCGGGGCCTCGAGCAGTACTTC. Translated: CASSPLDPRGLEQYF.

The CDR3 nucleotides are TGTGCCAGCTCACCGTTACTCGGTGGGGACACTGAAGCTTTCTTT. This encodes CASSPLLGGDTEAFF. The chain recombines TRBV18 with TRBJ1-1; D call uncertain. Germline V gene data show CDR1 as KGHSH and CDR2 as LQKENI. V lost 3 bases to trimming and J lost 3 bases, with 14 bases between them. The CDR3 length is 15 residues.

This clone appeared once. The genes are TRBV9 and TRBJ2-1, with 10 bases aligning to TRBD2. J was trimmed by 6 bases and V by 3 bases; bases with no gene match: 6. Germline V CDR1 and CDR2: SGDLS, YYNGEE. This CDR3 has 15 amino acids. The DNA for the CDR3 is TGTGCCAGCAGCGAGGGTGGACTAGCGGCCAATGAGCAGTTCTTC. Translation: CASSEGGLAANEQFF.

The V and J genes are TRBV7-9 and TRBJ1-4, with D possibly TRBD1 on 5 matching bases. The germline V and J ends were trimmed by 0 bases and 7 bases, with 18 bases remaining between them. The CDR3 totals 17 residues. CDR1 SEHNR and CDR2 FQNEAQ come from the germline V gene (reference sequence). CDR3 amino acids: CASSLAGGERGREKLFF. The CDR3 DNA reads as TGTGCCAGCAGCTTAGCGGGGGGAGAAAGGGGTCGTGAAAAACTGTTTTTT. Based on the CDR3 plus reference TRBV7-9 and TRBJ1-4, the full variable domain is DTGVSQNPRHKITKRGQNVTFRCDPISEHNRLYWYRQTLGQGPEFLTYFQNEAQLEKSRLLSDRFSAERPKGSFSTLEIQRTEQGDSAMYLCASSLAGGERGREKLFFGSGTQLSVL.

This clone has just a few counts. The V gene is TRBV19, the J gene TRBJ2-6; 7 nucleotides agree with TRBD1. V was clipped by 4 bases and J by 0 bases; unmatched bases: 6. Per germline, CDR1 LNHDA and CDR2 SQIVND (reference sequence). The CDR3 contains 17 residues. CDR3 protein: CASSTRTGISGANVLTF. The CDR3 DNA reads TGTGCCAGTAGTACCCGGACAGGCATCTCTGGGGCCAACGTCCTGACTTTC.

This sequence joins TRBV5-1 and TRBJ2-3; TRBD2 agrees at 12 bases. Looked up from germline, CDR1 is SGHRS and CDR2 is YFSETQ. J lost 9 bases, V lost 0 bases, and 8 bases had no gene match. This CDR3 has 16 amino acids. The CDR3 nucleotides are TGCGCCAGCAGCTTGGTTCTAGCGGGAGGGCCAGGGACGCAGTATTTT. Translating it yields CASSLVLAGGPGTQYF.

The rearrangement joins TRBV5-6 to TRBJ2-3; D call uncertain. Germline CDR1 SGHDT, CDR2 YYEEEE. CDR3 size: 16 residues. The germline V and J ends were trimmed by 3 bases and 0 bases, with 14 bases remaining between them. CDR3 sequence: CASSSPKWGSTDTQYF. DNA for the CDR3: TGTGCCAGCAGCTCGCCTAAGTGGGGTAGCACAGATACGCAGTATTTT.

The V call is TRBV6-6, the J call TRBJ1-5; the D gene is possibly TRBD1 (5 bases). Germline CDR1 and CDR2: MNHNY and SVGAGI (reference sequence). This CDR3 comprises 16 residues. Between the trimmed V and J ends, which lost 5 bases and 5 bases, there was a span of 19 bases. Here the CDR3 reads CASSPRGGRSYQPQHF. The CDR3 nucleotides are TGTGCCAGCAGTCCGCGGGGGGGTAGGTCTTATCAGCCCCAGCATTTT.

The V gene is TRBV11-2, the J gene TRBJ2-5; TRBD2 aligns across 12 bases. CDR3 length equals 15 residues. V shed 5 bases, J shed 5 bases, and the junction held 6 bases outside the gene matches. In germline, CDR1 is SGHAT, CDR2 FQNNGV. The CDR3: CASSLTSGRSETQYF. CDR3 DNA: TGTGCCAGCAGCCTAACTAGCGGGAGGTCGGAGACCCAGTACTTC.

The chain joins TRBV29-1 to TRBJ2-7, with TRBD1 identical over 7 bases. J was trimmed by 3 bases and V by 0 bases; bases with no gene match: 5. Germline V gene sequence: CDR1 SQVTM, CDR2 ANQGSEA. This CDR3 is built from 14 residues. CDR3 amino acids: CSVEDRRQGYEQYF. CDR3 sequence (DNA): TGCAGCGTTGAAGATCGGCGACAGGGCTACGAGCAGTACTTC.

This clone is a singleton in its sample. This chain joins TRBV6-6 and TRBJ2-7, with 7 bases aligning to TRBD1. V lost 2 bases and J lost 0; bases outside the gene matches: 1. Germline values: CDR1 MNHNY, CDR2 SVGAGI (reference sequence). CDR3 length: 14 residues. The CDR3 DNA is TGTGCCAGCAGTTACGACAGGGTCTCCTACGAGCAGTACTTC. Protein: CASSYDRVSYEQYF.

CDR3 sequence reads: CASSLGTGGNTEAFF. CDR3 in DNA: TGCGCCAGCAGCTTGGGAACAGGGGGGAACACTGAAGCTTTCTTT. This chain joins TRBV5-1 and TRBJ1-1; 8 bases align to TRBD1. The junction had 2 bases not matched to a gene; V was cut back by 0 bases and J by 1 base. Germline V gene lookup returns CDR1 SGHRS and CDR2 YFSETQ. The CDR3 loop spans 15 amino acids. Combining the CDR3 with reference TRBV5-1 and TRBJ1-1 gives the whole variable domain KAGVTQTPRYLIKTRGQQVTLSCSPISGHRSVSWYQQTPGQGLQFLFEYFSETQRNKGNFPGRFSGRQFSNSRSEMNVSTLELGDSALYLCASSLGTGGNTEAFFGQGTRLTVV.

This clone came up a few times. V usage is TRBV27 and J usage is TRBJ1-6; no clear D gene. CDR3 size: 13 residues. Germline values: CDR1 MNHEY, CDR2 SMNVEV (reference sequence). Trimming took 7 bases from V and 0 from J, leaving 4 bases between them. The CDR3 DNA is TGTGCCAGCACGGTCTCCTATAATTCACCCCTCCACTTT. It encodes CASTVSYNSPLHF.

This chain joins TRBV6-6 and TRBJ1-1; maybe TRBD1 (6 bases). The CDR3 is made up of 14 amino acids. In germline, CDR1 is MNHNY, CDR2 SVGAGI (reference sequence). V shed 7 bases and J shed 4 bases, with 16 bases lying between them. The CDR3 spells CASTTQGGRTEAFF. The CDR3, as DNA: TGTGCCAGCACCACACAGGGAGGCCGCACTGAAGCTTTCTTT.

This sequence joins TRBV7-2 and TRBJ1-1; a weak D match, TRBD1 (5 bases). The germline V gene encodes CDR1 SGHTA and CDR2 FQGNSA. V lost 1 base, J lost 4 bases, and 13 bases lay in between. The CDR3 runs to 15 residues. The chain's CDR3 is CASSLGGTQGTEAFF. The DNA of the CDR3 is TGTGCCAGCAGCTTAGGTGGGACCCAGGGCACTGAAGCTTTCTTT.

This chain's CDR3 is CASSLGWAVSYEQYF. The CDR3, as DNA: TGTGCCAGCAGCTTAGGGTGGGCGGTCTCCTACGAGCAGTACTTC. This chain links TRBV7-2 with TRBJ2-7; D gene uncertain. This CDR3 region has 15 residues. With 1 base removed from V and 0 bases from J, the gap between germline ends came to 10 bases. Germline V gene data show CDR1 as SGHTA and CDR2 as FQGNSA.

As to this clone: The sample contains more than one DNA sequence encoding this CDR3. The J gene is TRBJ2-7, the V gene TRBV29-1, with a weak D call TRBD2 (6 bases). CDR1 SQVTM and CDR2 ANQGSEA come from the germline V gene. V lost 6 bases and J lost 3, with 6 bases in between. CDR3 length equals 10 residues. CDR3 sequence reads: CSVRDYEQYF. The CDR3 DNA is TGCAGCGTGCGGGACTACGAGCAGTACTTC.

V and J are TRBV5-1 and TRBJ1-6, with 8 bases identical to TRBD1. The CDR3 extends over 12 amino acids. Looked up from germline, CDR1 is SGHRS and CDR2 is YFSETQ. Germline trimming cut 7 bases from V and 8 bases from J; bases unmatched to any gene: 2. The CDR3 sequence is CASGQGDSPLHF. CDR3 coding DNA: TGCGCCAGCGGACAGGGAGATTCACCCCTCCACTTT.

As DNA, the CDR3 is TGTGCCATCAGTGAGCGGGGACTAGAAAACATTCAGTACTTC. Its translation: CAISERGLENIQYF. The chain is built from TRBV10-3 and TRBJ2-4, with 8 positions matching TRBD2. Germline loops: CDR1 ENHRY, CDR2 SYGVKD. This CDR3 spans 14 amino acids. After removal of 2 bases from V and 5 bases from J, the junction contained 2 bases not matched to a gene.